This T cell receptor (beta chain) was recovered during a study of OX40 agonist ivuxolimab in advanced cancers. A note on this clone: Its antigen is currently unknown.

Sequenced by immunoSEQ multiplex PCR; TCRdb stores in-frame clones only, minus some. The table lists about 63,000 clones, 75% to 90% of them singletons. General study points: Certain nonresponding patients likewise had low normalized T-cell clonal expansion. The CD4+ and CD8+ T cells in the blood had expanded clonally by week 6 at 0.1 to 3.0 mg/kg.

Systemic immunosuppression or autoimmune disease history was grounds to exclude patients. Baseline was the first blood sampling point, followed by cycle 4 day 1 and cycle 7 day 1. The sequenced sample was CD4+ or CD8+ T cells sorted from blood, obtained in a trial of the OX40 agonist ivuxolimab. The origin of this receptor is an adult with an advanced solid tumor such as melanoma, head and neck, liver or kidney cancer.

The CDR3 region has the DNA TGTGCCAGCTCACCACCGACTCTCTCCGAGCAGTACTTC. Its protein product is CASSPPTLSEQYF. This chain connects TRBV18 to TRBJ2-7, with D unresolved. The CDR3 consists of 13 residues. Trimming took off 0 bases at V and 6 bases at J, with 9 bases between the two ends. Germline CDR1 reads KGHSH; CDR2 reads LQKENI.